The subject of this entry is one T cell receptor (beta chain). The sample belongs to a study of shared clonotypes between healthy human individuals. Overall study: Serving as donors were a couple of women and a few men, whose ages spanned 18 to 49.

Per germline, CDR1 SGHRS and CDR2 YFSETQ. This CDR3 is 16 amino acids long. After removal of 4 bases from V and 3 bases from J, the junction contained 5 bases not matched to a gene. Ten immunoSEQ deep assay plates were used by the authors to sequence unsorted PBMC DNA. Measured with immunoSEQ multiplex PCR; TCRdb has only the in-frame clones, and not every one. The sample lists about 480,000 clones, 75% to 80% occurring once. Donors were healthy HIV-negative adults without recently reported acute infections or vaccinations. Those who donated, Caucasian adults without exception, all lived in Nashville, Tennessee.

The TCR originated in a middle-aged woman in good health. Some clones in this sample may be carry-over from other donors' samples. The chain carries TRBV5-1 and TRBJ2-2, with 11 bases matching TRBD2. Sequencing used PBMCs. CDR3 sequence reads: CASSPRTSGYTGELFF. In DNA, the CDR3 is TGCGCCAGCAGCCCCCGGACTAGCGGGTACACCGGGGAGCTGTTTTTT.